Following are 13 T cell receptor beta chains from one sample sequenced in a study of beta chain features in type 1 diabetes. Every bit of the isolated RNA underwent reverse transcription, so sequencing read expressed TCRB transcripts. Measured with immunoSEQ multiplex PCR; TCRdb has only the in-frame clones, and not every one. The repertoire holds more than 140,000 clones, with less than 10% as singletons. Sequenced sample: central memory CD4+ T cells from blood. The receptors stem from a woman between 35 and 50 years old in good health.

This clone was seen a few times. The chain joins TRBV2 to TRBJ2-2; possibly TRBD1 for D (5 bases). CDR1 is SNHLY, CDR2 FYNNEI, per germline. This CDR3 region has 15 residues. V was pared by 1 base and J by 2 bases, with 8 bases between. The CDR3 DNA follows: TGTGCCAGCAGTGAAGGGGGCGGAAACACCGGGGAGCTGTTTTTT. It is translated as CASSEGGGNTGELFF.

The gene calls are TRBV25-1 and TRBJ2-2, with a possible D match to TRBD2 (5 bases). CDR3 size: 16 residues. Germline V gene data show CDR1 as MGHDK and CDR2 as SYGVNS. V was trimmed by 2 bases and J by 4 bases, leaving 14 bases between them. Here the CDR3 reads CASSETSARGTGELFF. CDR3 nucleotides: TGTGCCAGCAGTGAAACCAGCGCCCGGGGCACCGGGGAGCTGTTTTTT.

This clone showed up just a few times. The V and J genes are TRBV5-4 and TRBJ1-1; TRBD1 might be the D (6 bases). The germline V gene encodes CDR1 SGHNT and CDR2 YYREEE (reference sequence). The CDR3 contains 14 residues. V shed 4 bases and J shed 2 bases, with 12 bases lying between them. In nucleotides, the CDR3 is TGTGCCAGCAGCGGAGGACAGCTCAACACTGAAGCTTTCTTT. Translation gives CASSGGQLNTEAFF.

The genes are TRBV5-6 and TRBJ2-1; 7 bases match TRBD1. Unmatched junction bases numbered 7, after V lost 0 bases and J lost 4 bases. Germline loops: CDR1 SGHDT, CDR2 YYEEEE. This CDR3 is 16 amino acids long. CDR3 nucleotides: TGTGCCAGCAGCTTGGATACCGGGACAGCGTACAATGAGCAGTTCTTC. Its protein product is CASSLDTGTAYNEQFF.

This clone was counted only a few times. This chain's CDR3 is CASSLGTLSGQPYEQYF. CDR3 bases: TGTGCCAGCAGCTTAGGGACCTTATCGGGACAGCCCTACGAGCAGTACTTC. The chain uses TRBV7-2 and TRBJ2-7, with TRBD1 identical over 7 bases. Germline assignment: CDR1 SGHTA and CDR2 FQGNSA. This CDR3 has 17 amino acids. Trimming at V came to 1 base and at J to 2 bases, leaving 11 bases not matched to a gene. Filled out from reference TRBV7-2 and TRBJ2-7, the complete variable domain reads GAGVSQSPSNKVTEKGKDVELRCDPISGHTALYWYRQSLGQGLEFLIYFQGNSAPDKSGLPSDRFSAERTGGSVSTLTIQRTQQEDSAVYLCASSLGTLSGQPYEQYFGPGTRLTVT.

The sample holds a few counts of this clone. The genes are TRBV30 and TRBJ1-1, with D tentatively TRBD1 (5 bases). The V end lost 8 bases, the J end lost 2 bases, and 21 bases lay between the germline ends. The CDR3 is made up of 15 amino acids. Germline loops: CDR1 GTSNPN, CDR2 SVGIG (reference sequence). CDR3 nucleotides: TGTGCCCAGACAAGTCAGGCAGGGCCTAACACTGAAGCTTTCTTT. Its protein product is CAQTSQAGPNTEAFF.

This clone has only a few counts. This chain connects TRBV28 to TRBJ2-7; 9 bases match TRBD2. CDR1 and CDR2 from the germline V gene are MDHEN and SYDVKM. The CDR3 is 15 amino acids. The J segment lost 2 bases and the V segment lost 9 bases, leaving 11 bases of the junction unmatched. The CDR3 region is CASLSVGGGAYEQYF. DNA for the CDR3: TGTGCCAGTCTGTCCGTGGGCGGGGGGGCCTACGAGCAGTACTTC.

This clone was seen more than once but under ten times. The chain carries TRBV7-2 and TRBJ2-3; TRBD2 is a possible D gene (7 bases). The CDR3 consists of 16 residues. V gave up 3 bases and J gave up 3 bases, with 16 bases separating them. From germline, CDR1 is SGHTA and CDR2 FQGNSA. CDR3 DNA sequence: TGTGCCAGCAGCTTCGGGGGTGGGGGGGCAACAGATACGCAGTATTTT. Amino acids: CASSFGGGGATDTQYF.

J is TRBJ1-2 and V is TRBV11-2, with D unresolved. CDR3 length: 13 amino acids. Trimming removed 7 bases at V and 6 bases at J, with 15 bases between. Germline CDR1 is SGHAT and CDR2 is FQNNGV. The CDR3 reads CASTLGGKDGYTF. CDR3 in DNA: TGTGCCAGCACCCTAGGAGGGAAGGATGGCTACACCTTC.

DNA of the CDR3: TGTGCCAGCAGCGAAAGTAGGGGTTCACCCCTCCACTTT. This encodes CASSESRGSPLHF. The chain links TRBV6-1 to TRBJ1-6; D may be TRBD1 (5 bases). V lost 6 bases and J 9 bases, leaving 12 bases between the germline ends. From germline, CDR1 is MNHNS and CDR2 SASEGT. The CDR3 extends over 13 amino acids.

This clone was detected only a few times. The rearrangement uses TRBV12-5 and TRBJ2-2; D not certain. The germline V and J ends were trimmed by 3 bases and 4 bases, with 6 bases remaining between them. The CDR3 contains 13 residues. Germline CDR1 reads LGHNT; CDR2 reads FRNRAP. In DNA form, the CDR3 reads TGTGCTAGTGGTTTCGGTGGCACCGGGGAGCTGTTTTTT. Translated: CASGFGGTGELFF.

The chain links TRBV6-5 to TRBJ1-1, with 9 positions matching TRBD1. This CDR3 comprises 15 residues. CDR1 and CDR2 (germline): MNHEY, SVGAGI. V lost 7 bases and J lost 4; bases outside the gene matches: 10. The CDR3 loop is CASTRNRGPATEAFF. CDR3 DNA: TGTGCCAGCACCAGAAACAGGGGGCCCGCCACTGAAGCTTTCTTT.

The chain recombines TRBV18 with TRBJ2-7; TRBD2 matches at 7 bases. From germline, CDR1 is KGHSH and CDR2 LQKENI. The CDR3 covers 15 residues. Trimming at V came to 3 bases and at J to 12 bases, leaving 17 bases not matched to a gene. In DNA form, the CDR3 reads TGTGCCAGCTCACCGGGGGAGGGGAACACGGAAAATCGGTACTTC. Its protein product is CASSPGEGNTENRYF.